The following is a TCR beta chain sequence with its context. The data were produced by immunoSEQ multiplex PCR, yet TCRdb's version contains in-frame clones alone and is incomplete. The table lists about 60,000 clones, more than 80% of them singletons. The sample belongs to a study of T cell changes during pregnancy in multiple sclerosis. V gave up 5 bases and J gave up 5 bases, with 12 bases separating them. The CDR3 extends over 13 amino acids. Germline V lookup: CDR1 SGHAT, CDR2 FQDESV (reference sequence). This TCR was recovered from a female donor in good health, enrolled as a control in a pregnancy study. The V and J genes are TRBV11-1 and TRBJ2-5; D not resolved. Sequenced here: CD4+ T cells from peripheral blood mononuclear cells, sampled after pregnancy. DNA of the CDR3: TGTGCCAGCAGCCCAGACTGGTGGGAGACCCAGTACTTC. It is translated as CASSPDWWETQYF.